Detailed here is one TCR beta chain. Generated by immunoSEQ multiplex PCR, the TCRdb table keeps only in-frame clones and is missing some. The table has 150,000 or so clones, approximately 90% seen once; the top ten hold around 4.4%. The sample belongs to a study of radiation and T cells in renal cell carcinoma. The V end was cut by 0 bases, the J end by 0 bases, with 7 bases between. The CDR3 runs 15 residues. Germline V gives CDR1 MGHRA, CDR2 YSYEKL. As for time point: baseline pretreatment blood. Indicated treatment: 15 Gy SBRT to primary tumor, nephrectomy 4 weeks later. The source of this sequence is a woman aged 70-85 years with renal cell carcinoma. The chain links TRBV4-1 to TRBJ2-3; a weak D match, TRBD2 (6 bases). The sample here was blood, taken from a patient whose treatment included radiotherapy and nephrectomy. CDR3 sequence reads: CASSQDGTSTDTQYF. CDR3 DNA sequence: TGCGCCAGCAGCCAAGATGGGACTAGCACAGATACGCAGTATTTT.